This TCR beta chain was sequenced in a study of glioma-infiltrating T cells. This clonotype was counted a single time. With 4 bases removed from V and 0 bases from J, the gap between germline ends came to 16 bases. This CDR3 comprises 16 residues. Germline values: CDR1 DFQATT, CDR2 SNEGSKA (reference sequence). Using RNA template, CDR3s of TCR alpha and beta were amplified with iRepertoire arm-PCR. TCRdb reprocessed the multiplex PCR reads via MiXCR and lists one record per CDR3 protein. The sample has around 130,000 distinct CDR3 sequences, around 25% seen once. This TCR was sampled from a human donor with low-grade glioma or glioblastoma, undergoing nonglioma brain surgery, or in good health (not recorded which). The chain combines TRBV20-1 with TRBJ2-1; a possible D gene is TRBD2 (6 bases). The specimen was glioma tissue, nonneoplastic brain tissue, or PBMCs (not recorded which). Here the CDR3 reads CSAIDPLASSYNEQFF. As DNA, the CDR3 is TGCAGTGCTATAGATCCCCTAGCGAGCTCCTACAATGAGCAGTTCTTC.